This T cell receptor beta chain comes out of a study of blood T cell repertoires in COVID-19. Study as a whole: COVID-19 samples, acute and convalescent, were from the United States, Italy and Spain. PBMCs, B-cell-depleted T cells, or T cells were the source of the cDNA or gDNA that made up the material.

The authors' processing: The authors estimated nucleated cell counts from reference gene primer amplification. The table came from immunoSEQ multiplex PCR; TCRdb's copy has only in-frame clones and leaves some out. The V and J calls and clone size are taken from that table; D and trimming were inferred from the DNA. The sample has tens of thousands of clones, 65% to 90% seen once; the top ten hold more than 0.95%. This CDR3 region has 13 residues. From germline, CDR1 is SGHTA and CDR2 FQGNSA. V lost 9 bases and J lost 4; bases outside the gene matches: 7. This clonotype was sampled from a man in his forties or fifties with acute or convalescent COVID-19. Sequencing used peripheral blood. The genes are TRBV7-2 and TRBJ2-5; 8 bases line up with TRBD1. CDR3 nucleotide sequence: TGTGCCAGTAGCGACAGGGGACGAGAGACCCAGTACTTC. This gives the protein CASSDRGRETQYF.